What follows are 9 T cell receptor beta chains derived from one specimen sequenced in a study of blood T cell repertoires in COVID-19. Profiling relied on immunoSEQ multiplex PCR, and the TCRdb table lists in-frame clones only, not all of them. The sample holds 180,000 or so clones; approximately 91% are singletons and the top ten take around 7%. What was sequenced was peripheral blood. Receptors were obtained from a man aged 35-49 years with acute or convalescent COVID-19.

This clone was counted a few times. V and J are TRBV27 and TRBJ1-5; TRBD1 agrees at 8 bases. Germline V gene sequence: CDR1 MNHEY, CDR2 SMNVEV (reference sequence). With 11 bases clipped from V and 5 bases from J, the junction kept 8 bases outside the gene matches. The CDR3 is 13 amino acids. The CDR3 DNA reads TGTGCCGTTCAGGGGGCTGAGGATCAGCCCCAGCATTTT. Translation: CAVQGAEDQPQHF.

V gene TRBV19 combines with J gene TRBJ1-1; 12 nucleotides match TRBD1. Germline loops: CDR1 LNHDA, CDR2 SQIVND (reference sequence). The CDR3 consists of 16 residues. The V gene end was trimmed by 4 bases and the J gene end by 3 bases; junction bases not matched to a gene: 6. CDR3 sequence: CASSRGDRGPYTEAFF. In nucleotides, the CDR3 is TGTGCCAGTAGTAGGGGGGACAGGGGGCCCTACACTGAAGCTTTCTTT.

V and J are TRBV3-1 (or the pseudogene TRBV3-2) and TRBJ2-7; unclear D gene. CDR3 length: 15 residues. The V and J ends lost 1 base and 3 bases respectively, with 13 bases between them. Looked up from germline, CDR1 is LGHDT and CDR2 is YNNKEL (reference sequence). CDR3: CASSQVLTPHYEQYF. The CDR3 coding sequence is TGTGCCAGCAGCCAAGTGCTCACACCCCACTACGAGCAGTACTTC.

This clone turned up a few times. The chain couples TRBV2 to TRBJ1-1; D might be TRBD1 (6 bases). Trimming pared 5 bases from V and 6 bases from J, leaving 10 bases between. The CDR3 has 12 residues. The germline V gene encodes CDR1 SNHLY and CDR2 FYNNEI. The CDR3 protein is CASSLPGAEAFF. The CDR3 nucleotides read TGTGCCAGCAGTCTCCCAGGGGCTGAAGCTTTCTTT.

For this clone: The junction differs from germline at one of its ends, possibly a read error. V gene TRBV28 combines with J gene TRBJ1-5; 12 bases agree with TRBD1. The CDR3 covers 18 residues. Germline V CDR1 and CDR2: MDHEN, SYDVKM. The CDR3 nucleotides read TGTGCCACCAGTCGGGGGACAGGGGGCGCGCCGGGCAATCAGCCCCAGCATTTT. Protein sequence: CATSRGTGGAPGNQPQHF.

The chain has TRBV5-8 and TRBJ1-3, with a possible D match to TRBD1 (6 bases). This CDR3 has 14 residues. Germline V CDR1 and CDR2: SGHTS, YDEGEE. Trimming took 4 bases from V and 5 from J, leaving 13 bases between them. CDR3 nucleotides: TGTGCCAGCAGCCTCGAGACAGGAAGAAACACCATATATTTT. Amino acids: CASSLETGRNTIYF. Combining the CDR3 with reference TRBV5-8 and TRBJ1-3 gives the whole variable domain EAGVTQSPTHLIKTRGQQATLRCSPISGHTSVYWYQQALGLGLQFLLWYDEGEERNRGNFPPRFSGRQFPNYSSELNVNALELEDSALYLCASSLETGRNTIYFGEGSWLTVV.

In nucleotides, the CDR3 is TGCGCCAGCAGCTTAGGCTCTAGCGGGGGTAATGAGCAGTTCTTC. The encoded protein is CASSLGSSGGNEQFF. The rearrangement links TRBV5-1 to TRBJ2-1; 10 bases line up with TRBD2. Germline values: CDR1 SGHRS, CDR2 YFSETQ. After removal of 2 bases from V and 7 bases from J, the junction contained 6 bases not matched to a gene. This CDR3 is 15 amino acids long.

In its sample, this clone was seen once. V is TRBV6-2 or TRBV6-3 and J is TRBJ2-1; unclear D gene. Per germline, CDR1 MNHEY and CDR2 SVGEGT. The CDR3 has 14 amino acids. V was trimmed by 0 bases and J by 4 bases, leaving 7 bases between them. In DNA, the CDR3 is TGTGCCAGCAGTTACTCTGACATTTACAATGAGCAGTTCTTC. Its protein is CASSYSDIYNEQFF.

The J gene is TRBJ1-1, the V gene TRBV2; D is ambiguous. Per the germline V gene, CDR1 is SNHLY and CDR2 is FYNNEI. The CDR3 totals 18 residues. Trimming took 4 bases from V and 2 from J, leaving 23 bases between them. The CDR3 sequence: CASSGIMGVSNFNTEAFF. CDR3 coding DNA: TGTGCCAGCAGTGGGATAATGGGAGTTAGCAACTTTAACACTGAAGCTTTCTTT.